The present TCR beta chain was sequenced within a study of T-cell reconstitution after alpha-beta-depleted transplantation in children. This clonotype was picked up many times. Its antigen is as yet unknown. The TCRbeta library incorporated unique molecular identifiers. One entry per CDR3 protein results from TCRdb running MiXCR on the PCR reads. This sample has 580,000 or so distinct CDR3 sequences, with about 23% found just once. This CDR3 region has 12 residues. V was clipped by 4 bases and J by 3 bases; unmatched bases: 1. Germline lookup yields CDR1 DFQATT and CDR2 SNEGSKA (reference sequence). Overall study findings and caveats: Several hundred graft clones that had expanded were reportedly the source of alpha-beta T cells about two months after transplant.

The receptor's source is a boy under two years old who had a stem cell transplant for acute myeloid leukemia, so the T cells may come from the graft donor. Sequencing used PBMCs, mostly from graft donor cells, obtained 360 days after TCRalphabeta/CD19-depleted stem cell transplant. The V call is TRBV20-1, the J call TRBJ2-7; 9 bases fit TRBD1. The CDR3, as DNA: TGCAGTGCTAAGACAGGGGGCTACGAGCAGTACTTC. Encoded protein: CSAKTGGYEQYF.